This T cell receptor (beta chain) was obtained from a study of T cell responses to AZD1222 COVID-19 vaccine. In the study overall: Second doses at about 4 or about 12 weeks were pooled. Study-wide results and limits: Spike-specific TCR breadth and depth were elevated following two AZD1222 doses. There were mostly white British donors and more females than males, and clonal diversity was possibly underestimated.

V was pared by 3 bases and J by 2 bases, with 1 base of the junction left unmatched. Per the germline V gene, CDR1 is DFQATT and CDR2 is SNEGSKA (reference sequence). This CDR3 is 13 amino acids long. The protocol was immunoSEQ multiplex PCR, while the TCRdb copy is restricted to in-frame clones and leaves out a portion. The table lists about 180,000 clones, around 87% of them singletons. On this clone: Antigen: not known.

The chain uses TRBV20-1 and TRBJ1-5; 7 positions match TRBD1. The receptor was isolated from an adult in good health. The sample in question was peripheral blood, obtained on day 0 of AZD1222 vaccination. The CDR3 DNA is TGCAGTGCTAGTACAGGGGGCAATCAGCCCCAGCATTTT. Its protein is CSASTGGNQPQHF.